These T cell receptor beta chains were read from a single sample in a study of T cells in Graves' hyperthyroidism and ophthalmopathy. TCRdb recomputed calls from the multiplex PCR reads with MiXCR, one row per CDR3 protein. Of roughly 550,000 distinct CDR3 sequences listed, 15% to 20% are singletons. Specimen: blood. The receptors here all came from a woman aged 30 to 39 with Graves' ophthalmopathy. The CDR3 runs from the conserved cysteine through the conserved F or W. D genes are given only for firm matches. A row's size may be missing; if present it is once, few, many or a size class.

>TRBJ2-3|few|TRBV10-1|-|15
CASSDPAEDTDTQYF
TGCGCCAGCAGTGACCCAGCGGAAGACACAGATACGCAGTATTTT
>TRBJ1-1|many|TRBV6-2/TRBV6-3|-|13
CASSYAENTEAFF
TGTGCCAGCAGTTACGCAGAGAACACTGAAGCTTTCTTT
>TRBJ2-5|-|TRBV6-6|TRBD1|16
CASSYSPTGGRETQYF
TGTGCCAGCAGTTACTCGCCGACAGGGGGCAGAGAGACCCAGTACTTC
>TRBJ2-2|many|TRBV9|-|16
CASSLRVAAGTGELFF
TGTGCCAGCAGCCTTCGGGTAGCAGCTGGCACCGGGGAGCTGTTTTTT
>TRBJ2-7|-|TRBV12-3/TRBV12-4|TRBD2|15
CASSYAGAHSYEQYF
TGTGCCAGCAGTTACGCGGGAGCCCACTCCTACGAGCAGTACTTC
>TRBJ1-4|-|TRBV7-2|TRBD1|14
CASRPGQQDEKLFF
TGTGCCAGCAGACCGGGACAGCAGGATGAAAAACTGTTTTTT
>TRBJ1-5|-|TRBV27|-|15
CASSYEASSNQPQHF
TGTGCCAGCAGTTACGAGGCTTCTAGCAATCAGCCCCAGCATTTT
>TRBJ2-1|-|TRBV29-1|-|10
CSVGNYEQFF
TGCAGCGTAGGGAACTATGAGCAGTTCTTC
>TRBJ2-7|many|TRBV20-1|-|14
CSAREARSSYEQYF
TGCAGTGCTAGAGAAGCCCGGAGCTCCTACGAGCAGTACTTC
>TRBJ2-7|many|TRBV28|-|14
CASSPQKNSYEQYF
TGTGCCAGCAGTCCGCAGAAAAACAGCTACGAGCAGTACTTC
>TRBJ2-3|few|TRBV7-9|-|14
CASSSLNRVSTQYF
TGTGCCAGCAGCTCACTCAACAGGGTATCTACGCAGTATTTT
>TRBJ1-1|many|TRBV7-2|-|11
CASTLVDEAFF
TGTGCCAGCACCCTGGTTGATGAAGCTTTCTTT
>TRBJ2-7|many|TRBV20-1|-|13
CSARSGGGHEQYF
TGCAGTGCTAGGAGTGGTGGCGGGCACGAGCAGTACTTC
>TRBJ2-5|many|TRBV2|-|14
CASSRTGRGETQYF
TGTGCCAGTAGCAGGACAGGGAGGGGGGAGACCCAGTACTTC
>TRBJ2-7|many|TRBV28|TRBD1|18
CASSRPGTGGLSSYEQYF
TGTGCCAGCAGTCGACCCGGGACAGGAGGCTTAAGCTCCTACGAGCAGTACTTC
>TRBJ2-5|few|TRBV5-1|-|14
CASSLAGNGETQYF
TGCGCCAGCAGCTTGGCGGGTAATGGAGAGACCCAGTACTTC
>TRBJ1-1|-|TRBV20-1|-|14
CSATNASMNTEAFF
TGCAGTGCTACCAACGCGAGCATGAACACTGAAGCTTTCTTT
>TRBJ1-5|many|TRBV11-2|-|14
CASSVGHRDQPQHF
TGTGCCAGCAGCGTCGGACACCGAGATCAGCCCCAGCATTTT
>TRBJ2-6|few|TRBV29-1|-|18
CSVEEGELILSGANVLTF
TGCAGCGTTGAAGAGGGGGAACTGATTCTCTCTGGGGCCAACGTCCTGACTTTC
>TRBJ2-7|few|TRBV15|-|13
CATSTSRVGEQYF
TGTGCCACCAGCACCTCTAGGGTGGGCGAGCAGTACTTC
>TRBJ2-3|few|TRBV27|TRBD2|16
CASSSTSGGGTDTQYF
TGTGCCAGCAGTTCGACTAGCGGGGGGGGCACAGATACGCAGTATTTT
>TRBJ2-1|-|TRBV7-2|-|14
CASMSGFSYNKQFF
TGTGCCAGCATGTCGGGATTTTCCTACAATAAGCAGTTCTTC
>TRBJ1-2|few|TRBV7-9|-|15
CASSSLRGGPYGYTF
TGTGCCAGCAGCTCTCTCAGGGGAGGGCCCTATGGCTACACCTTC
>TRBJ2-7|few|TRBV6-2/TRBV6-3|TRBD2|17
CASSYGLAGVPYYEQYF
TGTGCCAGCAGTTACGGGCTAGCGGGAGTACCCTACTACGAGCAGTACTTC
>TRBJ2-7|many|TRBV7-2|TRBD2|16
CASSFSPGLAQHEQYF
TGTGCCAGCAGCTTTTCACCGGGACTAGCCCAACACGAGCAGTACTTC
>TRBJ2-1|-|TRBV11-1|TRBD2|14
CASSPSSGSIEQFF
TGTGCCAGCAGCCCCTCTAGCGGGAGTATTGAGCAGTTCTTC
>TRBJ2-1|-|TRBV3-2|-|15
CASSQDPGVANEQSF
TGTGCCAGCAGCCAAGACCCGGGGGTGGCCAATGAGCAGTCCTTC
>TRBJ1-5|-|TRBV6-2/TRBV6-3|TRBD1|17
CASSLGQGRMNNQPQHF
TGTGCCAGCAGCCTTGGACAGGGACGAATGAACAATCAGCCCCAGCATTTT
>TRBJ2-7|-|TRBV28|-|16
CASSEARGAGYNEQYF
TGTGCCAGCAGTGAGGCGCGAGGAGCGGGCTACAATGAGCAGTACTTC
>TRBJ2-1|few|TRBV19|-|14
CASSIGLGANEQFF
TGTGCCAGTAGTATCGGTCTAGGGGCGAATGAGCAGTTCTTC
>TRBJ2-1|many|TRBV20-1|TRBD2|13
CSAQTSGWDEQFF
TGCAGTGCTCAGACTAGCGGGTGGGATGAGCAGTTCTTC
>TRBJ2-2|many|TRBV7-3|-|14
CASSPGGATGELFF
TGTGCCAGCAGCCCAGGAGGCGCGACCGGGGAGCTGTTTTTT
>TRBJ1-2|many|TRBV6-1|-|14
CASLPQWGVYGYTF
TGTGCCAGCCTCCCCCAATGGGGGGTCTATGGCTACACCTTC
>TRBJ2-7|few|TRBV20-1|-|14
CSAPQGQTSYEQYF
TGCAGTGCGCCCCAGGGGCAGACCTCCTACGAGCAGTACTTC
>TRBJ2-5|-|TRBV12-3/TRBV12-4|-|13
CASSSDTQETQYF
TGTGCCAGCAGTTCGGACACCCAAGAGACCCAGTACTTC
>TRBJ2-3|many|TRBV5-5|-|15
CASSLGSPSTDTQYF
TGTGCCAGCAGCTTGGGCAGTCCTAGCACAGATACGCAGTATTTT
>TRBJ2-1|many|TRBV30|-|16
CAWSVRAGSSYNEQFF
TGTGCCTGGAGTGTACGGGCGGGGAGCTCCTACAATGAGCAGTTCTTC
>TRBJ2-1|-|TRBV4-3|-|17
CASSPKMGGTGYNEQFF
TGCGCCAGCAGCCCAAAGATGGGGGGGACAGGCTACAATGAGCAGTTCTTC
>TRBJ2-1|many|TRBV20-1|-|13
CSASTGTFNEQFF
TGCAGTGCTTCAACCGGGACTTTCAATGAGCAGTTCTTC
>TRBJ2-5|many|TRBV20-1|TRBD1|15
CSARGTGAKRETQYF
TGCAGTGCTAGAGGGACAGGGGCCAAGAGAGAGACCCAGTACTTC
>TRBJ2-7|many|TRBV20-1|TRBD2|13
CSAWTSGDYEQYF
TGCAGTGCCTGGACTAGCGGAGATTACGAGCAGTACTTC
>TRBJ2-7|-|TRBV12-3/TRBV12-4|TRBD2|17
CASSLVLAGSYRDEQYF
TGTGCCAGCAGTTTGGTTCTAGCGGGGTCATATAGGGACGAGCAGTACTTC
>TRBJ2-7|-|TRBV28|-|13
CVSSLQLSYEQYF
TGTGTCAGCAGTTTACAGCTCTCCTACGAGCAGTACTTC
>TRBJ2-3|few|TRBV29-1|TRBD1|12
CSVEGTADTQYF
TGCAGCGTTGAGGGGACAGCAGATACGCAGTATTTT
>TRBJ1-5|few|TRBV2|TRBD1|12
CASGTGNQPQHF
TGTGCCAGCGGGACAGGGAATCAGCCCCAGCATTTT
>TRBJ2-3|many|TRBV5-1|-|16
CASSLVPTDLTDTQYF
TGCGCCAGCAGCTTGGTGCCGACAGACCTCACAGATACGCAGTATTTT
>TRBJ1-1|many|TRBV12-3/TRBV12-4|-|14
CASSPSQMNTEAFF
TGTGCCAGCAGTCCATCACAGATGAACACTGAAGCTTTCTTT
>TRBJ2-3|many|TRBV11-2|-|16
CASSLVPEGITDTQYF
TGTGCCAGCAGCTTAGTCCCCGAAGGAATCACAGATACGCAGTATTTT
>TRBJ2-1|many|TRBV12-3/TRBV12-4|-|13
CAGGTLMGNEQFF
TGTGCCGGGGGGACTCTCATGGGGAATGAGCAGTTCTTC
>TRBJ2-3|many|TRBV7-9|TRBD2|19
CASSFERGLTRDSTDTQYF
TGTGCCAGCAGCTTTGAGCGGGGCTTAACGAGAGATAGCACAGATACGCAGTATTTT
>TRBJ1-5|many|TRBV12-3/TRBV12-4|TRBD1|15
CASRPDRVSNQPQHF
TGTGCCAGCAGACCCGACAGGGTCAGCAATCAGCCCCAGCATTTT
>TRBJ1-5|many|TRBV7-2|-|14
CASSLGAGNQPQHF
TGTGCCAGCAGCTTAGGGGCAGGGAATCAGCCCCAGCATTTT
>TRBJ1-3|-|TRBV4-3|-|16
CASSQDSAGTGNTIYF
TGCGCCAGCAGCCAAGATTCAGCGGGTACTGGAAACACCATATATTTT
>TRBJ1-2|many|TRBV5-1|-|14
CASSLGTASYGYTF
TGCGCCAGCAGCTTGGGAACGGCTTCCTATGGCTACACCTTC
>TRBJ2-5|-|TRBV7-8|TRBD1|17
CASSLSPRGQRQETQYF
TGTGCCAGCAGCTTATCGCCCCGGGGACAGAGACAAGAGACCCAGTACTTC
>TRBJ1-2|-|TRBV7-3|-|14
CASSPPGGNYGYTF
TGTGCCAGCAGCCCCCCGGGGGGGAACTATGGCTACACCTTC